Below are 31 T cell receptor beta chains sequenced from a single sample in a study of T-cell memory formation after mild COVID-19. MiXCR was run by TCRdb on the 5' RACE reads, yielding one entry per CDR3 protein. The sample has around 300,000 distinct CDR3 sequences, roughly 15% seen once; the top ten hold 20% to 25%. The specimen sequenced was PBMCs or a T cell subset sorted from them (not recorded which). The origin of the receptors is a man between 18 and 35 years old who had mild COVID-19 (a few samples of this study predate the infection). Cell type and time point are not known.

This clonotype came up once. The chain has TRBV6-2 or TRBV6-3 and TRBJ2-7, with D possibly matching TRBD2 (6 bases). The germline V gene has CDR1 MNHEY and CDR2 SVGEGT. The V and J ends lost 2 bases and 2 bases respectively, with 16 bases between them. This CDR3 is 16 amino acids long. CDR3: CASSYPGLTVTYEQYF. The CDR3 coding sequence is TGTGCCAGCAGTTACCCTGGACTAACGGTTACCTACGAGCAGTACTTC.

Many counts were recorded for this clonotype. Germline and junction disagree at one end, which may indicate a read error. The chain is built from TRBV20-1 and TRBJ2-3; 12 bases align to TRBD2. Germline V gene lookup returns CDR1 DFQATT and CDR2 SNEGSKA (reference sequence). This CDR3 is built from 15 residues. CDR3 in amino acids: CSAPLAGGSRDTQYF. CDR3 bases: TGCAGTGCTCCACTAGCGGGGGGCAGCAGAGATACGCAGTATTTT.

This clonotype was observed at least ten times. The CDR3 region is CASRGVANTGELFF. DNA for the CDR3: TGTGCCAGCAGGGGGGTGGCGAACACCGGGGAGCTGTTTTTT. The chain has TRBV6-5 and TRBJ2-2, with D perhaps given as TRBD1 or TRBD2 (5 bases each). The CDR3 has 14 amino acids. V lost 6 bases, J lost 0 bases, and 8 bases lay in between. Germline V gene lookup returns CDR1 MNHEY and CDR2 SVGAGI.

This clonotype was seen more than once but under ten times. The gene calls are TRBV10-2 and TRBJ2-3; possibly TRBD1 for D (5 bases). The germline gives CDR1 WSHSY, CDR2 SAAADI. V shed 6 bases and J shed 0 bases, with 10 bases lying between them. This CDR3 spans 14 amino acids. CDR3 loop: CASRSQGSTDTQYF. Written as DNA, the CDR3 is TGCGCCAGCAGGAGTCAGGGTAGCACAGATACGCAGTATTTT.

The chain recombines TRBV7-2 with TRBJ2-7; 9 nucleotides match TRBD1. Losses at the gene ends were 1 base for V and 4 bases for J; bases not matched to a gene: 5. This CDR3 is built from 15 residues. Germline values: CDR1 SGHTA, CDR2 FQGNSA. This chain's CDR3 is CASSLGDRVGYEQYV. For the CDR3, the DNA is TGTGCCAGCAGCTTAGGGGACAGGGTCGGTTACGAGCAGTACGTC.

This clonotype was counted between two and nine times. The rearrangement uses TRBV10-3 and TRBJ2-7, with 7 nucleotides matching TRBD1. Germline V gene data show CDR1 as ENHRY and CDR2 as SYGVKD. J gave up 2 bases and V 7 bases, and 5 bases lay outside the gene matches. The CDR3 has 13 amino acids. CDR3 residues: CAIKGTVTYEQYF. In nucleotides, the CDR3 is TGTGCCATCAAGGGGACAGTGACCTACGAGCAGTACTTC.

This clonotype was counted a few times. The chain has TRBV11-2 and TRBJ2-7; D possibly corresponds to TRBD1 (6 bases). The V end lost 4 bases, the J end lost 2 bases, and 15 bases lay between the germline ends. Germline loops: CDR1 SGHAT, CDR2 FQNNGV. The CDR3 consists of 15 residues. The chain's CDR3 is CASSSLRDTTYEQYF. CDR3 in DNA: TGTGCCAGCAGCTCATTAAGGGACACCACCTACGAGCAGTACTTC.

This clonotype was seen a few times. The chain is built from TRBV3-1 and TRBJ2-7; no reliable D call. The length of the CDR3 is 12 residues. V was shortened by 1 base and J by 4 bases, with 5 bases between the two germline ends. Per the germline V gene, CDR1 is LGHDT and CDR2 is YNNKEL (reference sequence). As DNA, the CDR3 is TGTGCCAGCAGCCAAGTGTGGTACGAGCAGTACTTC. Its translation is CASSQVWYEQYF.

The sample holds a few counts of this clonotype. The genes are TRBV6-5 and TRBJ1-1; no clear D gene. The CDR3 consists of 13 residues. Trimming left V 2 bases short and J 5 bases short, with 9 bases between. Germline-derived CDR1 and CDR2 are MNHEY and SVGAGI. The DNA of the CDR3 is TGTGCCAGCAGTTACCGCCGGGGAACTGAAGCTTTCTTT. Amino acid sequence: CASSYRRGTEAFF.

This sequence joins TRBV4-3 and TRBJ2-3, with TRBD1 matching 8 bases. The germline gives CDR1 LGHNA, CDR2 YSLEER. The CDR3 has 15 amino acids. V dropped 1 base and J dropped 4; count of bases not matched to a gene: 4. The CDR3 loop reads CASSQGGQAADTQYF. The CDR3 DNA reads as TGCGCCAGCAGCCAAGGGGGACAGGCGGCAGATACGCAGTATTTT.

This chain connects TRBV6-5 to TRBJ2-3; 8 nucleotides match TRBD2. Unmatched junction bases numbered 4, after V lost 0 bases and J lost 2 bases. CDR3 length equals 16 residues. Germline CDR1 and CDR2: MNHEY and SVGAGI. The CDR3 sequence: CASSYSLAGDTDTQYF. The CDR3 DNA follows: TGTGCCAGCAGTTACTCCCTAGCGGGCGACACAGATACGCAGTATTTT.

The rearrangement uses TRBV9 and TRBJ2-3; maybe TRBD1 (6 bases). Germline-derived CDR1 and CDR2 are SGDLS and YYNGEE. V was clipped by 3 bases and J by 0 bases, with 14 bases between them. The CDR3 runs to 16 residues. The CDR3 DNA follows: TGTGCCAGCAGCGCCTACAGGGCTTCTAGCACAGATACGCAGTATTTT. This sequence encodes CASSAYRASSTDTQYF.

The genes are TRBV5-1 and TRBJ1-6; D might be TRBD1 (5 bases). V was clipped by 3 bases and J by 5 bases, with 9 bases between them. In germline, CDR1 is SGHRS, CDR2 YFSETQ. CDR3 size: 14 residues. Here the CDR3 reads CASSSGRDNSPLHF. Here the CDR3 DNA reads TGCGCCAGCAGCTCGGGACGAGATAATTCACCCCTCCACTTT.

The sample holds many counts of this clonotype. Here the CDR3 DNA reads TGCAGCGTTGCCCTCTTGGGTAACACTGAAGCTTTCTTT. Translating it yields CSVALLGNTEAFF. J is TRBJ1-1 and V is TRBV29-1; no clear D gene. From germline, CDR1 is SQVTM and CDR2 ANQGSEA. Trimming took 4 bases from V and 2 from J, leaving 11 bases between them. The CDR3 runs to 13 residues.

The chain joins TRBV14 to TRBJ2-3; D tentatively fits TRBD1 or TRBD2 (5 bases each). Trimming left V 1 base short and J 4 bases short, with 12 bases between. CDR1 is SGHDN, CDR2 FVKESK, per germline. The CDR3 loop spans 15 amino acids. The CDR3 DNA sequence: TGTGCCAGCAGCCAAGGCCGGGGCACGGCAGATACGCAGTATTTT. Translated, it gives CASSQGRGTADTQYF.

This clonotype was counted between two and nine times. J is TRBJ2-1 and V is TRBV5-1; no clear D gene. CDR1 SGHRS and CDR2 YFSETQ come from the germline V gene. V lost 0 bases to trimming and J lost 2 bases, with 9 bases between them. This CDR3 is built from 15 residues. As DNA, the CDR3 is TGCGCCAGCAGCTTGGATGGACCCCCCTACAATGAGCAGTTCTTC. This encodes CASSLDGPPYNEQFF.

This clonotype has a handful of counts. The chain combines TRBV15 with TRBJ1-1; 10 bases fit TRBD1. Germline assignment: CDR1 LNHNV and CDR2 YYDKDF (reference sequence). This CDR3 region has 15 residues. V lost 5 bases to trimming and J lost 3 bases; unmatched junction nucleotides: 6. As DNA, the CDR3 is TGTGCCACCAGCCTATCGGGACAGGGGTACACTGAAGCTTTCTTT. This translates into CATSLSGQGYTEAFF.

V is TRBV20-1 and J is TRBJ2-2, with D perhaps assigned TRBD1 or TRBD2 (5 bases each). Germline values: CDR1 DFQATT, CDR2 SNEGSKA (reference sequence). V dropped 3 bases and J dropped 2 bases, with 10 bases sitting between them. The CDR3 has 14 residues. The CDR3 region is CSASRDPNTGELFF. The CDR3, as DNA: TGCAGTGCTAGCCGGGACCCTAACACCGGGGAGCTGTTTTTT.

The chain combines TRBV28 with TRBJ2-5; D possibly corresponds to TRBD1 (6 bases). Germline V gene data show CDR1 as MDHEN and CDR2 as SYDVKM. V lost 7 bases and J 5 bases, leaving 17 bases between the germline ends. The CDR3 has 14 residues. The CDR3 reads CASNRRGYIETQYF. As DNA, the CDR3 is TGTGCCAGCAACCGCAGGGGTTATATTGAGACCCAGTACTTC.

A note on this clonotype: One junction end disagrees with the germline gene, perhaps due to a read error. The V and J genes are TRBV20-1 and TRBJ2-3; TRBD1 matches at 11 bases. Germline V gene sequence: CDR1 DFQATT, CDR2 SNEGSKA (reference sequence). The CDR3 is 13 amino acids. The CDR3 DNA reads TGCAGTGCCGGACAGGGGGCCCCAGATAAGCAGTATTTT. It yields the protein CSAGQGAPDKQYF.

This clonotype occurred a few times. The gene calls are TRBV7-9 and TRBJ2-5, with 7 positions matching TRBD1. V was pared by 7 bases and J by 2 bases, with 4 bases of the junction left unmatched. Germline lookup yields CDR1 SEHNR and CDR2 FQNEAQ (reference sequence). The CDR3 has 13 amino acids. The CDR3 nucleotides are TGTGCCAGCAACACAGGGGCGCAAGAGACCCAGTACTTC. Translation gives CASNTGAQETQYF.

Ten or more counts support this clonotype. The chain has TRBV5-4 and TRBJ2-1; no reliable D call. CDR3 length: 15 residues. Trimming shortened V by 0 bases and J by 0 bases, and 7 bases separated the two germline ends. The V gene's germline CDR1 is SGHNT and CDR2 YYREEE (reference sequence). The CDR3 DNA sequence: TGTGCCAGCAGCTTGGCTCCTAGCTCCTACAATGAGCAGTTCTTC. This gives the protein CASSLAPSSYNEQFF.

This clonotype was detected only a few times. V gene TRBV7-8 combines with J gene TRBJ2-3, with 7 bases aligning to TRBD1. There are 17 residues in the CDR3. Germline assignment: CDR1 SGHVS and CDR2 FQNEAQ. The V gene end was trimmed by 5 bases and the J gene end by 1 base; junction bases not matched to a gene: 12. As DNA, the CDR3 is TGTGCCAGCAGCCCAGGGACAGCCGTGTTTGGCACAGATACGCAGTATTTT. Protein sequence: CASSPGTAVFGTDTQYF.

This clonotype appeared many times. V gene TRBV5-1 combines with J gene TRBJ1-6, with D maybe TRBD1 (6 bases). V lost 1 base and J 10 bases, leaving 15 bases between the germline ends. The germline V gene encodes CDR1 SGHRS and CDR2 YFSETQ. CDR3 length: 15 amino acids. CDR3 sequence (DNA): TGCGCCAGCAGCTTGAGCTCAGGGGTTGGGTCACCCCTCCACTTT. Translated, it gives CASSLSSGVGSPLHF.

This clonotype occurred a few times. The rearrangement links TRBV5-1 to TRBJ2-3; TRBD2 might be the D (6 bases). Germline lookup yields CDR1 SGHRS and CDR2 YFSETQ. Trimming shortened V by 4 bases and J by 0 bases, and 18 bases separated the two germline ends. There are 17 residues in the CDR3. CDR3 nucleotide sequence: TGCGCCAGCAGCCGAGAAGGTGCGGGGCCTAGCACAGATACGCAGTATTTT. Amino acids: CASSREGAGPSTDTQYF.

This clonotype has only a few counts. The chain carries TRBV12-3 or TRBV12-4 and TRBJ1-4; weak D call: TRBD1 (5 bases). The CDR3 is made up of 15 amino acids. The germline V and J ends were trimmed by 5 bases and 4 bases, with 14 bases remaining between them. DNA of the CDR3: TGTGCCAGCAGTCGGGGGAGGGATTTTAATGAAAAACTGTTTTTT. It encodes CASSRGRDFNEKLFF.

The chain carries TRBV30 and TRBJ2-5; D is unresolved. CDR1 GTSNPN and CDR2 SVGIG come from the germline V gene (reference sequence). The CDR3 consists of 11 residues. The V gene lost 2 bases and the J gene lost 5 bases, with 6 bases spanning the gap. The CDR3 DNA sequence: TGTGCCTGGAGTAGGGCGGAGACCCAGTACTTC. It translates to CAWSRAETQYF.

In DNA form, the CDR3 reads TGTGCCAGCAGTACCCGGGGGGGCCTCCACAATGAGCAGTTCTTC. It translates to CASSTRGGLHNEQFF. The rearrangement uses TRBV12-3 or TRBV12-4 and TRBJ2-1; 8 nucleotides agree with TRBD2. V shed 5 bases and J 5 bases; nucleotides not matched to a gene: 8. The CDR3 sequence is 15 residues long.

This clonotype was seen only a few times. The V and J genes are TRBV7-9 and TRBJ2-7; TRBD2 is a possible D gene (6 bases). V was trimmed by 5 bases and J by 7 bases, leaving 12 bases between them. Per germline, CDR1 SEHNR and CDR2 FQNEAQ (reference sequence). CDR3 length: 12 amino acids. DNA of the CDR3: TGTGCCAGCAGCCAAGCCGGGAGTGAGCAGTACTTC. It specifies CASSQAGSEQYF.

The sample holds many counts of this clonotype. The chain joins TRBV20-1 to TRBJ2-7; a weak D match, TRBD2 (5 bases). V lost 6 bases, J lost 7 bases, and 16 bases lay in between. The CDR3 runs to 12 residues. Germline CDR1 is DFQATT and CDR2 is SNEGSKA (reference sequence). CDR3 DNA: TGCAGTGCGCTCGACCAGCCGGGGGAGCAGTACGTC. This codes for CSALDQPGEQYV.

The genes are TRBV12-3 or TRBV12-4 and TRBJ1-4; D call uncertain. Trimming left V 3 bases short and J 4 bases short, with 12 bases between. The CDR3 runs to 15 residues. In DNA form, the CDR3 reads TGTGCCAGCAGTTTTTCGGACCGAGATAATGAAAAACTGTTTTTT. It codes for CASSFSDRDNEKLFF.